This T cell receptor beta chain was captured in a study of CD8 T cells in acute hepatitis C reinfection. The CDR3 totals 16 residues. Germline CDR1 is MNHNY and CDR2 is SVGAGI (reference sequence). Losses at the gene ends were 2 bases for V and 2 bases for J; bases not matched to a gene: 3. Libraries were prepared by immunoSEQ multiplex PCR; TCRdb keeps only in-frame clonotypes and omits some of them. Counted here are about 38,000 clones, 80% to 90% occurring once; the ten biggest clones make up approximately 9.9%. Time point meaning: naive CD8 control sorted from an acute-time-point sample. This chain links TRBV6-6 with TRBJ2-1; 10 bases line up with TRBD2. The sample comprised naive CD8+ T cells from PBMCs. This receptor was identified in a woman between 18 and 29 years old who spontaneously cleared hepatitis C infection. CDR3 protein: CASSYGLAGAYNEQFF. Here the CDR3 DNA reads TGTGCCAGCAGTTACGGCCTAGCGGGAGCCTACAATGAGCAGTTCTTC.